This T cell receptor (beta chain) was identified in a study of blood T cells in healthy people across ages. Primed by a sample-barcoded 5' primer and a J-beta primer mix, a second PCR proceeded for roughly 7 to 12 cycles. Via MiXCR, TCRdb re-called the 5' RACE reads, giving one row per CDR3 protein. The sample contains some 1,500,000 distinct CDR3 sequences, under 55% of which appear only once. Remarks on this clonotype: Its antigen is as yet unknown.

Study outcomes and limitations: Any changes in expanded clonotypes were possibly confounded, as donor CMV status remained unknown.

The CDR3 extends over 14 amino acids. V lost 6 bases to trimming and J lost 6 bases, with 16 bases between them. The germline gives CDR1 SNHLY, CDR2 FYNNEI. The sequenced sample was blood. The gene calls are TRBV2 and TRBJ2-3, with no clear D. The source of this sequence is a woman under 30 in good health. Here the CDR3 reads CASRLGSDGDTQYF. CDR3 DNA: TGTGCCAGCAGACTGGGCTCGGATGGGGATACGCAGTATTTT.